The 15 T cell receptor beta chains listed next were all sequenced from one sample in a study of OX40 agonist ivuxolimab in advanced cancers. Here immunoSEQ multiplex PCR was the method, and the copy in TCRdb shows in-frame clones only, minus some. The repertoire includes fewer than 120,000 clones, roughly 90% of them detected once, and 0.27% sits in the top ten. The material sequenced was CD4+ or CD8+ T cells sorted from blood, taken in a trial of the OX40 agonist ivuxolimab. Receptors were obtained from an adult with an advanced solid tumor such as melanoma, head and neck, liver or kidney cancer.

The rearrangement joins TRBV7-6 to TRBJ1-1, with 8 bases matching TRBD1. With V trimmed by 5 bases and J by 3 bases, 8 bases remained unmatched. Looked up from germline, CDR1 is SGHVS and CDR2 is FNYEAQ. CDR3 length: 15 residues. CDR3 sequence reads: CASSQRRGQDTEAFF. The CDR3 DNA reads TGTGCCAGCAGCCAGAGGAGGGGACAGGACACTGAAGCTTTCTTT.

This sequence joins TRBV5-4 and TRBJ2-5, with D uncertain. This CDR3 comprises 13 residues. CDR1 is SGHNT, CDR2 YYREEE, per germline (reference sequence). Deletions cut 0 bases from V and 3 bases from J, with 6 bases between. CDR3 amino acids: CASSLDPEETQYF. The CDR3 bases are TGTGCCAGCAGCTTGGACCCCGAAGAGACCCAGTACTTC.

This chain uses TRBV19 with TRBJ1-3, with no clear D. The CDR3 is 15 residues long. V was shortened by 6 bases and J by 4 bases, with 16 bases between the two germline ends. CDR1 and CDR2 from the germline V gene are LNHDA and SQIVND (reference sequence). The CDR3 loop is CASRQPGGAGNTIYF. The CDR3 bases are TGTGCCAGTAGACAACCTGGAGGAGCAGGAAACACCATATATTTT.

The V gene is TRBV5-1, the J gene TRBJ1-1, with D possibly being TRBD1 (6 bases). Germline V gene data show CDR1 as SGHRS and CDR2 as YFSETQ. Deletions cut 2 bases from V and 0 bases from J, with 14 bases between. CDR3 length: 16 residues. In DNA form, the CDR3 reads TGCGCCAGCAGCTTCACAGGGCCAACGTTGAACACTGAAGCTTTCTTT. Translating gives CASSFTGPTLNTEAFF. Filled out from reference TRBV5-1 and TRBJ1-1, the complete variable domain reads KAGVTQTPRYLIKTRGQQVTLSCSPISGHRSVSWYQQTPGQGLQFLFEYFSETQRNKGNFPGRFSGRQFSNSRSEMNVSTLELGDSALYLCASSFTGPTLNTEAFFGQGTRLTVV.

Only one count was recorded for this clone. This chain uses TRBV9 with TRBJ1-4; D remains unclear. The V end was cut by 2 bases, the J end by 0 bases, with 11 bases between. Looked up from germline, CDR1 is SGDLS and CDR2 is YYNGEE. CDR3 size: 16 residues. The CDR3 reads CASSVSSHATNEKLFF. In nucleotides, the CDR3 is TGTGCCAGCAGCGTTTCCAGCCATGCAACTAATGAAAAACTGTTTTTT.

This chain connects TRBV2 to TRBJ2-7; 9 bases match TRBD1. The CDR3 has 12 amino acids. Germline V lookup: CDR1 SNHLY, CDR2 FYNNEI. V dropped 7 bases and J dropped 5; count of bases not matched to a gene: 3. CDR3 sequence reads: CASIRDRDEQYF. The CDR3 DNA reads TGTGCCAGCATTAGGGACAGGGACGAGCAGTACTTC.

The gene calls are TRBV5-5 and TRBJ1-1; D is ambiguous. Trimming took 3 bases from V and 1 from J, leaving 10 bases between them. Germline CDR1 and CDR2: SGHKS and YYEKEE (reference sequence). The CDR3 sequence is 14 residues long. The CDR3 loop reads CASSSFGGNTEAFF. The CDR3 DNA follows: TGTGCCAGCAGCTCATTTGGCGGGAACACTGAAGCTTTCTTT.

The chain uses TRBV5-4 and TRBJ2-3; 8 nucleotides line up with TRBD2. There are 16 residues in the CDR3. The V gene end was trimmed by 1 base and the J gene end by 6 bases; junction bases not matched to a gene: 10. CDR1 is SGHNT and CDR2 is YYREEE in the germline V gene (reference sequence). The CDR3 loop is CASSLPGTRREDTQYF. Written as DNA, the CDR3 is TGTGCCAGCAGCTTGCCCGGGACTAGGAGGGAGGATACGCAGTATTTT. The full variable domain, completed using reference TRBV5-4 and TRBJ2-3, is ETGVTQSPTHLIKTRGQQVTLRCSSQSGHNTVSWYQQALGQGPQFIFQYYREEENGRGNFPPRFSGLQFPNYSSELNVNALELDDSALYLCASSLPGTRREDTQYFGPGTRLTVL.

V usage is TRBV6-1 and J usage is TRBJ2-1; 8 positions agree with TRBD2. With 0 bases clipped from V and 7 bases from J, the junction kept 20 bases outside the gene matches. The CDR3 is 20 amino acids. Germline CDR1 reads MNHNS; CDR2 reads SASEGT. CDR3 nucleotides: TGTGCCAGCAGTGAAGCGTGGCCGGGGGGGGGCGGACCTAGGCAGAATGAGCAGTTCTTC. Protein: CASSEAWPGGGGPRQNEQFF.

This chain joins TRBV5-4 and TRBJ1-2; TRBD1 might be the D (6 bases). The germline V gene has CDR1 SGHNT and CDR2 YYREEE (reference sequence). V was shortened by 6 bases and J by 4 bases, with 16 bases between the two germline ends. The CDR3 contains 14 residues. The CDR3 nucleotides are TGTGCCAGCATCCTTTTAGGGGGTCCCTATGGCTACACCTTC. Translation gives CASILLGGPYGYTF.

The chain employs TRBV11-2 and TRBJ2-7; D gene unclear. There are 13 residues in the CDR3. CDR1 and CDR2 (germline): SGHAT, FQNNGV. Trimming shortened V by 3 bases and J by 0 bases, and 6 bases separated the two germline ends. The CDR3 loop is CASSFLSSYEQYF. For the CDR3, the DNA is TGTGCCAGCAGCTTCCTAAGCTCCTACGAGCAGTACTTC.

This clone has just a few counts. The chain's CDR3 is CATTPDGGDEQYF. The DNA of the CDR3 is TGTGCCACGACTCCGGACGGAGGGGACGAGCAGTACTTC. This chain uses TRBV10-3 with TRBJ2-7; D is perhaps TRBD2 (6 bases). This CDR3 comprises 13 residues. Germline V gene sequence: CDR1 ENHRY, CDR2 SYGVKD. V was pared by 10 bases and J by 5 bases, with 18 bases between.

This rearrangement joins TRBV7-2 to TRBJ2-2; D might be TRBD1 (5 bases). CDR3 size: 13 residues. V lost 1 base and J 15 bases, leaving 15 bases between the germline ends. CDR1 is SGHTA and CDR2 is FQGNSA in the germline V gene. The CDR3 bases are TGTGCCAGCAGCTTAGAGGGGCAGCTCGAGGTGTTTTTT. Protein sequence: CASSLEGQLEVFF.

CDR3 region: CASSEVGQPRNYGYTF. The DNA for the CDR3 is TGTGCCAGCAGTGAAGTCGGGCAGCCCAGGAACTATGGCTACACCTTC. The rearrangement uses TRBV6-1 and TRBJ1-2; the D is unclear. Looked up from germline, CDR1 is MNHNS and CDR2 is SASEGT. This CDR3 contains 16 residues. Trimming removed 1 base from V and 2 bases from J, with 14 bases in between.

About this clone itself: One end of the junction fails to match germline, which may point to a read error. The chain employs TRBV10-2 and TRBJ1-4, with 9 nucleotides matching TRBD1. This CDR3 has 13 amino acids. Germline V lookup: CDR1 WSHSY, CDR2 SAAADI. This chain's CDR3 is CASSGNRGRLQDF. CDR3 nucleotides: TGCGCCAGCAGTGGGAACAGGGGGCGCTTACAGGATTTT.